This TCR beta chain was retrieved from a study of cytomegalovirus exposure and HLA in healthy donors. The germline CDR1 and CDR2 sequences are SGHTA and FQGNSA. CDR3 length: 15 amino acids. The V and J ends lost 5 bases and 3 bases, in that order; junction bases with no gene match: 9. Produced via immunoSEQ multiplex PCR; TCRdb's table is partial and in-frame only. The sample consists of around 60,000 clones, 96% of them appearing once. Sequencing was done on a sample of PBMCs. The chain is built from TRBV7-2 and TRBJ1-2; 7 bases align to TRBD1. The sequence was collected from a woman aged 18-35 years in good health and CMV-seronegative. CDR3 amino acids: CASSTRQGRDYGYTF. Written as DNA, the CDR3 is TGTGCCAGCAGCACCAGACAGGGCCGCGACTATGGCTACACCTTC.